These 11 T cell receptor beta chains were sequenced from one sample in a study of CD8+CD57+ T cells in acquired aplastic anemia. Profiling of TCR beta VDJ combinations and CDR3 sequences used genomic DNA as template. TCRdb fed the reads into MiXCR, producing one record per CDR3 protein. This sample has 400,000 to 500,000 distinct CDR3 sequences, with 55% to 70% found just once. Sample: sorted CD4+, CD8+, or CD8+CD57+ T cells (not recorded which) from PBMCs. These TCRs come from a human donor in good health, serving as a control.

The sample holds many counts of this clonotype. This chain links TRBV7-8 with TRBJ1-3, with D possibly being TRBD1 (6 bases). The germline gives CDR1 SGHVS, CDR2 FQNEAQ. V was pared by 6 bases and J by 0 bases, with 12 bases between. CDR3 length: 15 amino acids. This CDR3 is CASRPDRRSGNTIYF. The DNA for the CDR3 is TGTGCCAGCAGACCCGACAGGCGCTCTGGAAACACCATATATTTT. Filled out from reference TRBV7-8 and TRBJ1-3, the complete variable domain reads GAGVSQSPRYKVAKRGQDVALRCDPISGHVSLFWYQQALGQGPEFLTYFQNEAQLDKSGLPSDRFFAERPEGSVSTLKIQRTQQEDSAVYLCASRPDRRSGNTIYFGEGSWLTVV.

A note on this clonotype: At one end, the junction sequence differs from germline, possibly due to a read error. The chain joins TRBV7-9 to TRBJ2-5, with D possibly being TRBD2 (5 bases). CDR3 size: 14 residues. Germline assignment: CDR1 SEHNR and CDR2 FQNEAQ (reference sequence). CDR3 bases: TGTGCCAGCAGCCGGAGGAGACCCAGTACGACGGGCCAGTTC. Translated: CASSRRRPSTTGQF.

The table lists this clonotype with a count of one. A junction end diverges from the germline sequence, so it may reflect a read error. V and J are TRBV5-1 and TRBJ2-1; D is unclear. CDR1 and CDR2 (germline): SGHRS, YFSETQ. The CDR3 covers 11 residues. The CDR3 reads CASSSLEEFTF. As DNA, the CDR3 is TGCGCCAGCAGCTCCTTAGAGGAATTCACCTTC.

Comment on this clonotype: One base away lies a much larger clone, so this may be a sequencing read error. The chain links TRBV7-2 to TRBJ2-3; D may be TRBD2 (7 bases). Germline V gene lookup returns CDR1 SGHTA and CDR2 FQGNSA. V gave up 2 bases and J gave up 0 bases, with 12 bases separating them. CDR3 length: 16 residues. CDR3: CASSLRGGRSTDTQYF. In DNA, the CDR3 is TGTGCCAGCAGCTTAAGGGGGGGGAGGAGCACAGATACGCAGTATTTT.

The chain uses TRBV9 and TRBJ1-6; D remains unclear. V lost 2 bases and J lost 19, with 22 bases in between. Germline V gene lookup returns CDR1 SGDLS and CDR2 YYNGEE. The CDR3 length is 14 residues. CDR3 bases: TGTGCCAGCAGCGTGTTGGACTTTCCCTATCACCTACACTTT. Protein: CASSVLDFPYHLHF.

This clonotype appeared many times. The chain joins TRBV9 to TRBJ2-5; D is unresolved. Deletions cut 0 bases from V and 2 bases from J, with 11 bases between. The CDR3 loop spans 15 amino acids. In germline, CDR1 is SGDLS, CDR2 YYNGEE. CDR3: CASSVVGLTQETQYF. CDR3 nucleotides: TGTGCCAGCAGCGTAGTGGGCTTAACACAAGAGACCCAGTACTTC.

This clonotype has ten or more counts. CDR3 in amino acids: CASSPRLTGTDISYNEQFF. The DNA of the CDR3 is TGTGCCAGCAGCCCGAGACTGACTGGGACGGACATCTCCTACAATGAGCAGTTCTTC. The chain recombines TRBV11-3 with TRBJ2-1; D assignment may be TRBD1 or TRBD2 (5 bases each). CDR1 SGHNT and CDR2 YENEEA come from the germline V gene. V dropped 5 bases and J dropped 0 bases, with 23 bases sitting between them. The CDR3 is made up of 19 amino acids.

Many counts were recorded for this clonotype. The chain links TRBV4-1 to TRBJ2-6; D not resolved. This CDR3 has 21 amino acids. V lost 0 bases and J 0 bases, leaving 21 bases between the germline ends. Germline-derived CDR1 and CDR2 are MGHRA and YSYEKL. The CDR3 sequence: CASSQDPSPFDPSSGANVLTF. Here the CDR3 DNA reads TGCGCCAGCAGCCAAGATCCTTCCCCCTTTGACCCTAGCTCTGGGGCCAACGTCCTGACTTTC.

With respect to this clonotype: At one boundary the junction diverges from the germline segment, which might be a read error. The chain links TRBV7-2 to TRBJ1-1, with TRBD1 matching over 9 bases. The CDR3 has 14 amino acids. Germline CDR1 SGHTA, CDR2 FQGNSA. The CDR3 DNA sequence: TGTGCCAGCAGCAGAAAAGGACAGGGGACGGGCACTAATTTT. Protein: CASSRKGQGTGTNF.

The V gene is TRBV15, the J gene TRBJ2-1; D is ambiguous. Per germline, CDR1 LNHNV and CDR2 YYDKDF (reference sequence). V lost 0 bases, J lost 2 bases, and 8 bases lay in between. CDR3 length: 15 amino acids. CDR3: CATSRDGQAYNEQFF. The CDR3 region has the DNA TGTGCCACCAGCAGAGATGGCCAGGCCTACAATGAGCAGTTCTTC.

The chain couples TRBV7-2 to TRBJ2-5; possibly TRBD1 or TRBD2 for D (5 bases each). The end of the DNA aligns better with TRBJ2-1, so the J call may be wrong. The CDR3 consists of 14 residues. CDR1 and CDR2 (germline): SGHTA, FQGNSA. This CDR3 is CASSPPGTQETQFF. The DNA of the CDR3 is TGTGCCAGCAGCCCTCCGGGGACCCAAGAGACCCAGTTCTTC.